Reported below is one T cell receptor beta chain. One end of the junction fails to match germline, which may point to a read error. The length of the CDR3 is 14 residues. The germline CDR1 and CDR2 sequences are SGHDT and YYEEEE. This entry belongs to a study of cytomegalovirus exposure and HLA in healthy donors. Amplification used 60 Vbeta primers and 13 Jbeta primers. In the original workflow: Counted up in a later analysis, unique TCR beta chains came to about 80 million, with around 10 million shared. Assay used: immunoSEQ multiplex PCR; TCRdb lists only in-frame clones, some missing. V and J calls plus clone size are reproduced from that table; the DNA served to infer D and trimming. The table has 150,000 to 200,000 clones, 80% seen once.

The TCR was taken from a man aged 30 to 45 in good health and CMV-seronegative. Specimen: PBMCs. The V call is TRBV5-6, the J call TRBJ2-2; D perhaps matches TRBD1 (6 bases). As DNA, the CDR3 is TGTGCCAGCACCTTGGGGGCCCGGGGCGGGGAGCTGTTTTTT. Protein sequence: CASTLGARGGELFF.